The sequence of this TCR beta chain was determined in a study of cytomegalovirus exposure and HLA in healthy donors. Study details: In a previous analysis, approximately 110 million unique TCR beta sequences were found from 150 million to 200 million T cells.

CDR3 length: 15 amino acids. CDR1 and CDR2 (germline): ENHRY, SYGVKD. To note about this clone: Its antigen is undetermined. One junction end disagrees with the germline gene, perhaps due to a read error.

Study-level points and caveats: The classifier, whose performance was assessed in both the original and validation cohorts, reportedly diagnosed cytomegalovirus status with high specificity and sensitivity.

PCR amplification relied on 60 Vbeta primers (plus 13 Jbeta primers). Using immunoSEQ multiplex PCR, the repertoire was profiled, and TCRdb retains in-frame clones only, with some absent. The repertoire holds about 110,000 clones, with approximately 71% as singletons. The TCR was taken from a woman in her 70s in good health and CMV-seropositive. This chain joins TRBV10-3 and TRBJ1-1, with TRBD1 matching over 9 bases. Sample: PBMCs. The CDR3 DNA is TGTGCCATCAGGGACACAGGGGGCAGGAACGCTGAAGCTTTCTTT. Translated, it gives CAIRDTGGRNAEAFF.